What follows are 26 T cell receptor beta chains derived from one specimen sequenced in a study of CD8 T cells in ankylosing spondylitis. Overall study results and limits: Apparently characteristic of ankylosing spondylitis blood was a TCR beta motif (roughly eight highly homologous variants).

From the 5' RACE reads, TCRdb called clonotypes with MiXCR, one entry per CDR3 protein. Here the sample spans just under 550,000 distinct CDR3 sequences, 12% being singletons. The antigens for these receptors are not known. Sequenced material: blood, either unsorted or a sorted T cell fraction (not recorded which). Source of these receptors: a male donor with ankylosing spondylitis.

The V gene is TRBV12-5, the J gene TRBJ2-2; a weak D match, TRBD2 (6 bases). The germline V gene has CDR1 LGHNT and CDR2 FRNRAP. V shed 7 bases and J shed 5 bases, with 11 bases lying between them. The CDR3 is made up of 13 amino acids. CDR3 region: CASAGVKTGELFF. The CDR3 nucleotides read TGTGCTAGTGCGGGAGTAAAAACCGGGGAGCTGTTTTTT. Filled out from reference TRBV12-5 and TRBJ2-2, the complete variable domain reads DARVTQTPRHKVTEMGQEVTMRCQPILGHNTVFWYRQTMMQGLELLAYFRNRAPLDDSGMPKDRFSAEMPDATLATLKIQPSEPRDSAVYFCASAGVKTGELFFGEGSRLTVL.

The gene calls are TRBV3-1 and TRBJ2-1; D may be TRBD1 (5 bases). Trimming left V 4 bases short and J 4 bases short, with 14 bases between. The CDR3 covers 15 residues. Germline-derived CDR1 and CDR2 are LGHDT and YNNKEL (reference sequence). As DNA, the CDR3 is TGTGCCAGCAGCCCCGGACACAAATCATACAATGAGCAGTTCTTC. Protein product: CASSPGHKSYNEQFF.

The V gene is TRBV5-1, the J gene TRBJ2-3; no reliable D call. V lost 0 bases and J 1 base, leaving 12 bases between the germline ends. The CDR3 covers 16 residues. The germline V gene encodes CDR1 SGHRS and CDR2 YFSETQ. CDR3 amino acids: CASSLESGLGTDTQYF. CDR3 DNA: TGCGCCAGCAGCTTGGAGTCGGGTTTAGGCACAGATACGCAGTATTTT.

The chain is built from TRBV5-1 and TRBJ2-1; possibly TRBD1 for D (6 bases). The CDR3 is 13 residues long. The germline V gene encodes CDR1 SGHRS and CDR2 YFSETQ. Trimming left V 4 bases short and J 5 bases short, with 10 bases between. This CDR3 reads CASSRYRDNEQFF. In nucleotides, the CDR3 is TGCGCCAGCAGCCGGTACAGGGACAATGAGCAGTTCTTC.

This clonotype was picked up a small number of times. In nucleotides, the CDR3 is TGTGCCAGCAGCTTGGGTAGCGCCAATTACAATGAGCAGTTCTTC. Amino acids: CASSLGSANYNEQFF. V and J are TRBV5-4 and TRBJ2-1, with D possibly being TRBD2 (5 bases). Trimming removed 0 bases from V and 4 bases from J, with 11 bases in between. The CDR3 has 15 residues. From germline, CDR1 is SGHNT and CDR2 YYREEE (reference sequence). Variable domain in full (rest from reference TRBV5-4 and TRBJ2-1): ETGVTQSPTHLIKTRGQQVTLRCSSQSGHNTVSWYQQALGQGPQFIFQYYREEENGRGNFPPRFSGLQFPNYSSELNVNALELDDSALYLCASSLGSANYNEQFFGPGTRLTVL.

J is TRBJ2-1 and V is TRBV5-1; the match to TRBD1 covers 9 bases. Germline lookup yields CDR1 SGHRS and CDR2 YFSETQ. This CDR3 spans 14 amino acids. Trimming at V came to 0 bases and at J to 9 bases, leaving 4 bases not matched to a gene. CDR3 nucleotides: TGCGCCAGCAGCTTGGGGGACAGGGTTGGTGAGCAGTTCTTC. Its protein is CASSLGDRVGEQFF.

This clonotype was seen ten or more times. The chain uses TRBV10-3 and TRBJ2-1; 9 positions match TRBD1. The trim removed 4 bases at V and 8 bases at J, leaving 6 bases unmatched. The germline gives CDR1 ENHRY, CDR2 SYGVKD. CDR3 length equals 14 residues. CDR3 bases: TGTGCCATCAGTGGCGACAGGGGGATAGATGAGCAGTTCTTC. Its translation: CAISGDRGIDEQFF.

This clonotype turned up a few times. This chain uses TRBV2 with TRBJ2-3, with TRBD1 matching 7 bases. In germline, CDR1 is SNHLY, CDR2 FYNNEI. J lost 3 bases, V lost 5 bases, and 8 bases had no gene match. The CDR3 is made up of 15 amino acids. In DNA, the CDR3 is TGTGCCAGCAGTTACCGACAGGGTCGAACAGATACGCAGTATTTT. Encoded protein: CASSYRQGRTDTQYF. The full variable domain, rest sourced from reference TRBV2 and TRBJ2-3, is EPEVTQTPSHQVTQMGQEVILRCVPISNHLYFYWYRQILGQKVEFLVSFYNNEISEKSEIFDDQFSVERPDGSNFTLKIRSTKLEDSAMYFCASSYRQGRTDTQYFGPGTRLTVL.

The genes are TRBV5-6 and TRBJ2-7; D remains unclear. This CDR3 has 14 amino acids. V was cut by 0 bases and J by 6 bases, with 13 bases left in between. Germline-derived CDR1 and CDR2 are SGHDT and YYEEEE. CDR3 coding DNA: TGTGCCAGCAGCTTGGAGGTTCCGGCTGCCGAGCAGTACTTC. Protein sequence: CASSLEVPAAEQYF.

This sequence joins TRBV5-1 and TRBJ1-2, with D possibly TRBD1 on 6 matching bases. V was trimmed by 0 bases and J by 2 bases, leaving 11 bases between them. The CDR3 length is 15 residues. The germline V gene has CDR1 SGHRS and CDR2 YFSETQ. CDR3 in DNA: TGCGCCAGCAGCTTGGACCAGGGGACCAACTATGGCTACACCTTC. Translation gives CASSLDQGTNYGYTF.

This clonotype was detected only a few times. The rearrangement links TRBV6-1 to TRBJ2-7, with TRBD2 matching 7 bases. There are 14 residues in the CDR3. With 3 bases clipped from V and 4 bases from J, the junction kept 6 bases outside the gene matches. Germline CDR1 MNHNS, CDR2 SASEGT. CDR3: CASSDGLGGYEQYF. CDR3 DNA sequence: TGTGCCAGCAGTGACGGACTAGGCGGGTACGAGCAGTACTTC.

This clonotype was seen a handful of times. V and J are TRBV9 and TRBJ1-4; no definite D call. Germline values: CDR1 SGDLS, CDR2 YYNGEE. V was shortened by 4 bases and J by 7 bases, with 20 bases between the two germline ends. The CDR3 is 16 amino acids. In DNA, the CDR3 is TGTGCCAGCAGCCCCAGGCTAGGTGGGCCCAGTGAAAAACTGTTTTTT. This gives the protein CASSPRLGGPSEKLFF.

The V gene is TRBV28, the J gene TRBJ2-7; 10 bases map to TRBD1. The CDR3 covers 13 residues. The J segment lost 6 bases and the V segment lost 8 bases, leaving 7 bases of the junction unmatched. Germline V gives CDR1 MDHEN, CDR2 SYDVKM. The CDR3 DNA reads TGTGCCAGCCACCTAGACAGGGGGCGCGAGCAGTACTTC. Its protein product is CASHLDRGREQYF.

The chain employs TRBV24-1 and TRBJ1-2; TRBD1 aligns across 7 bases. Germline V gives CDR1 KGHDR, CDR2 SFDVKD. The CDR3 loop spans 13 amino acids. V dropped 4 bases and J dropped 5; count of bases not matched to a gene: 3. The DNA of the CDR3 is TGTGCCACCAGTGACCGGGACAGTTATGGCTACACCTTC. This sequence encodes CATSDRDSYGYTF.

This clonotype has more than one count but fewer than ten. This sequence joins TRBV7-9 and TRBJ2-7; D is perhaps TRBD1 or TRBD2 (5 bases each). The CDR3 has 16 residues. V dropped 6 bases and J dropped 2 bases, with 20 bases sitting between them. CDR1 and CDR2 (germline): SEHNR, FQNEAQ (reference sequence). CDR3 sequence: CASRRGASAETYEQYF. The CDR3 region has the DNA TGTGCCAGCAGAAGGGGAGCGTCGGCAGAAACCTACGAGCAGTACTTC.

V gene TRBV13 combines with J gene TRBJ1-3; 7 bases are a match to TRBD1. Trimming at V came to 5 bases and at J to 0 bases, leaving 13 bases not matched to a gene. From germline, CDR1 is PRHDT and CDR2 FYEKMQ (reference sequence). The CDR3 is made up of 18 amino acids. CDR3 region: CASSHRDSLYRSGNTIYF. CDR3 bases: TGTGCCAGCAGCCACCGGGACAGCCTCTACCGCTCTGGAAACACCATATATTTT.

This clonotype was detected a few times. The V call is TRBV14, the J call TRBJ2-1, with 9 nucleotides matching TRBD2. The CDR3 totals 13 residues. CDR1 and CDR2 from the germline V gene are SGHDN and FVKESK. With 1 base clipped from V and 11 bases from J, the junction kept 3 bases outside the gene matches. The CDR3 DNA reads TGTGCCAGCAGCCAAGTGACTAGCGGAAAGCAGTTCTTC. Protein product: CASSQVTSGKQFF.

V gene TRBV20-1 combines with J gene TRBJ1-1; maybe TRBD1 (5 bases). Trimming took 3 bases from V and 2 from J, leaving 10 bases between them. Looked up from germline, CDR1 is DFQATT and CDR2 is SNEGSKA (reference sequence). This CDR3 spans 13 amino acids. CDR3 residues: CSASTGPNTEAFF. Written as DNA, the CDR3 is TGCAGTGCTAGCACAGGTCCAAACACTGAAGCTTTCTTT.

Written as DNA, the CDR3 is TGTGCCAGCAGTTTCCCCCCGGGAAGTGAGCAGTTCTTC. Translated, it gives CASSFPPGSEQFF. This chain joins TRBV12-3 or TRBV12-4 and TRBJ2-1; D is possibly TRBD2 (5 bases). The CDR3 contains 13 residues. With 3 bases removed from V and 9 bases from J, the gap between germline ends came to 12 bases.

This chain links TRBV15 with TRBJ1-1; no reliable D call. CDR1 LNHNV and CDR2 YYDKDF come from the germline V gene (reference sequence). The V and J ends lost 4 bases and 4 bases respectively, with 7 bases between them. The CDR3 has 12 amino acids. CDR3 DNA: TGTGCCACCAGCACGTATGGCACTGAAGCTTTCTTT. This encodes CATSTYGTEAFF.

This clonotype was seen a handful of times. This sequence joins TRBV5-6 and TRBJ2-5; D is uncertain. V was pared by 4 bases and J by 5 bases, with 12 bases between. Germline V gene lookup returns CDR1 SGHDT and CDR2 YYEEEE. The CDR3 totals 13 residues. This CDR3 reads CASSNLGYETQYF. In nucleotides, the CDR3 is TGTGCCAGCAGCAACCTAGGGTACGAGACCCAGTACTTC.

V is TRBV30 and J is TRBJ1-1; no firm D call. The germline V gene encodes CDR1 GTSNPN and CDR2 SVGIG (reference sequence). Trimming stripped 0 bases from V and 6 bases from J, with 8 bases between. This CDR3 is 12 amino acids long. This chain's CDR3 is CAWSVGYSEAFF. DNA of the CDR3: TGTGCCTGGAGTGTAGGTTACTCTGAAGCTTTCTTT.

In this sample, this clonotype turned up a few times. The chain carries TRBV7-9 and TRBJ2-7; D is possibly TRBD1 (6 bases). The ends were cut back, 2 bases at V and 1 base at J, with 15 bases in the middle. The CDR3 has 16 residues. Germline V lookup: CDR1 SEHNR, CDR2 FQNEAQ (reference sequence). This CDR3 is CASSLPPDRISYEQYF. Here the CDR3 DNA reads TGTGCCAGCAGCTTACCCCCCGACAGGATTTCCTACGAGCAGTACTTC.

There are a few counts of this clonotype. The chain links TRBV6-8 to TRBJ1-5; maybe TRBD1 (5 bases). Germline CDR1 reads MNHGY; CDR2 reads SAAAGT. V dropped 6 bases and J dropped 3 bases, with 21 bases sitting between them. The CDR3 loop spans 17 amino acids. As DNA, the CDR3 is TGTGCCAGCAGCCGTCGGTCGGGAGGGGTCCCCAATCAGCCCCAGCATTTT. It is translated as CASSRRSGGVPNQPQHF.

This clonotype was found a few times. The V and J genes are TRBV2 and TRBJ2-5; D gene uncertain. CDR1 SNHLY and CDR2 FYNNEI come from the germline V gene. The CDR3 loop spans 19 amino acids. V was trimmed by 6 bases and J by 5 bases, leaving 31 bases between them. The CDR3 bases are TGTGCCAGCAGCCCCTGGTACCTTCAGCCGTCTACACGTCGGGAGACCCAGTACTTC. Its protein is CASSPWYLQPSTRRETQYF.

This clonotype has at least ten counts. In nucleotides, the CDR3 is TGTGCCAGCAGCTTAGGGGCCGGGACAGCCAAAAACATTCAGTACTTC. It translates to CASSLGAGTAKNIQYF. The chain employs TRBV7-9 and TRBJ2-4; either TRBD1 or TRBD2 may supply D (5 bases each). The CDR3 loop spans 16 amino acids. Germline CDR1 is SEHNR and CDR2 is FQNEAQ (reference sequence). V lost 1 base to trimming and J lost 0 bases, with 10 bases between them.